Below are 24 T cell receptor beta chains sequenced from a single sample in a study of blood T cell repertoires in COVID-19. Repertoires were generated with immunoSEQ multiplex PCR, while TCRdb's copy carries only in-frame clones and drops some. This sample carries 150,000 to 200,000 clones, about four fifths of them seen once, and the ten largest clones take approximately 15%. The sample was peripheral blood. Receptors originate from a woman over 75 with acute or convalescent COVID-19.

The gene calls are TRBV7-8 and TRBJ2-7; weak D call: TRBD2 (6 bases). Germline V gene sequence: CDR1 SGHVS, CDR2 FQNEAQ. With 5 bases removed from V and 1 base from J, the gap between germline ends came to 18 bases. This CDR3 spans 16 amino acids. The CDR3 spells CASSASSVGSSYEQYF. CDR3 in DNA: TGTGCCAGCAGCGCTTCTAGCGTGGGATCGTCCTACGAGCAGTACTTC.

This clone has only one observation. This chain links TRBV7-9 with TRBJ2-2, with D maybe TRBD2 (6 bases). The CDR3 contains 17 residues. Germline lookup yields CDR1 SEHNR and CDR2 FQNEAQ (reference sequence). Trimming took 3 bases from V and 2 from J, leaving 16 bases between them. The CDR3: CASSFPRRGPNTGELFF. CDR3 in DNA: TGTGCCAGCAGCTTCCCGCGGAGGGGACCAAACACCGGGGAGCTGTTTTTT.

The chain has TRBV12-5 and TRBJ1-3, with 8 bases aligning to TRBD1. The CDR3 is made up of 15 amino acids. CDR1 and CDR2 from the germline V gene are LGHNT and FRNRAP. V gave up 6 bases and J gave up 6 bases; unmatched junction bases: 10. CDR3 bases: TGTGCTAGTGGGTACGAGGCAGGGGGCATAAACACCATATATTTT. It yields the protein CASGYEAGGINTIYF.

The gene calls are TRBV7-8 and TRBJ1-4, with D possibly TRBD1 on 5 matching bases. V was pared by 4 bases and J by 8 bases, with 20 bases between. Germline V lookup: CDR1 SGHVS, CDR2 FQNEAQ. The CDR3 has 16 amino acids. This CDR3 reads CASSSPPGGTKEKLFF. CDR3 nucleotide sequence: TGTGCCAGCAGCTCCCCCCCGGGGGGTACAAAGGAAAAACTGTTTTTT.

J is TRBJ1-1 and V is TRBV3-1 (or the pseudogene TRBV3-2); 7 bases match TRBD1. The CDR3 has 14 amino acids. Germline-derived CDR1 and CDR2 are LGHDT and YNNKEL (reference sequence). V dropped 4 bases and J dropped 1; count of bases not matched to a gene: 3. The CDR3 loop reads CASSLRDRNTEAFF. CDR3 sequence (DNA): TGTGCCAGCAGCCTCCGGGACAGGAACACTGAAGCTTTCTTT.

V usage is TRBV7-8 and J usage is TRBJ1-1; weak D call: TRBD1 (6 bases). This CDR3 is built from 15 residues. The germline V gene encodes CDR1 SGHVS and CDR2 FQNEAQ. V shed 3 bases and J shed 1 base, with 12 bases lying between them. In nucleotides, the CDR3 is TGTGCCAGCAGCTTCATACAGGGTACGAACACTGAAGCTTTCTTT. This codes for CASSFIQGTNTEAFF.

The rearrangement links TRBV2 to TRBJ2-7, with 9 bases lining up with TRBD1. CDR3 size: 15 residues. CDR1 and CDR2 from the germline V gene are SNHLY and FYNNEI. Trimming cost V 5 bases and J 6 bases; bases outside gene matches: 11. The DNA for the CDR3 is TGTGCCAGCAGTCCCTCCGGGACAGGGTACCGCGAGCAGTACTTC. This gives the protein CASSPSGTGYREQYF. The complete variable domain, with remaining parts taken from reference TRBV2 and TRBJ2-7, reads EPEVTQTPSHQVTQMGQEVILRCVPISNHLYFYWYRQILGQKVEFLVSFYNNEISEKSEIFDDQFSVERPDGSNFTLKIRSTKLEDSAMYFCASSPSGTGYREQYFGPGTRLTVT.

The sample holds a few counts of this clone. The rearrangement uses TRBV6-2 or TRBV6-3 and TRBJ2-2; a possible D gene is TRBD1 (6 bases). Between the trimmed V and J ends, which lost 4 bases and 4 bases, there was a span of 10 bases. The CDR3 is 14 residues long. Germline V gene lookup returns CDR1 MNHEY and CDR2 SVGEGT. The CDR3 reads CASSSLGGTGELFF. The CDR3 coding sequence is TGTGCCAGCAGTTCCTTAGGGGGCACCGGGGAGCTGTTTTTT.

The rearrangement links TRBV27 to TRBJ2-5, with D maybe TRBD1 (6 bases). The CDR3 extends over 13 amino acids. The germline gives CDR1 MNHEY, CDR2 SMNVEV (reference sequence). V gave up 5 bases and J gave up 5 bases, with 12 bases separating them. The CDR3 DNA follows: TGTGCCAGCAGTCGACAGGTTAGGGAGACCCAGTACTTC. It specifies CASSRQVRETQYF.

V usage is TRBV6-5 and J usage is TRBJ2-5; 8 positions agree with TRBD1. Per the germline V gene, CDR1 is MNHEY and CDR2 is SVGAGI. There are 15 residues in the CDR3. V shed 0 bases, J shed 8 bases, and the junction held 8 bases outside the gene matches. CDR3 DNA sequence: TGTGCCAGCAGTTACTCGACAGGGGCCCCTGATACCCAGTACTTC. This sequence encodes CASSYSTGAPDTQYF.

This clone was recorded only once. CDR3 sequence: CASSPYRGRQPQHF. DNA for the CDR3: TGTGCCAGCAGCCCCTACAGGGGGCGTCAGCCCCAGCATTTT. The genes are TRBV28 and TRBJ1-5; TRBD1 matches 9 bases. CDR3 length: 14 residues. Germline V gives CDR1 MDHEN, CDR2 SYDVKM. J gave up 6 bases and V 6 bases, and 6 bases lay outside the gene matches.

The chain couples TRBV6-6 to TRBJ1-5, with unresolved D. V lost 8 bases and J lost 7, with 15 bases in between. Germline V lookup: CDR1 MNHNY, CDR2 SVGAGI (reference sequence). The CDR3 loop spans 13 amino acids. The CDR3 DNA is TGTGCCAGCGTTCCGCGGCCGTGGCAGCCCCAGCATTTT. Its translation: CASVPRPWQPQHF.

The chain is built from TRBV6-5 and TRBJ2-3; 14 bases are a match to TRBD2. Germline assignment: CDR1 MNHEY and CDR2 SVGAGI. The trim removed 8 bases at V and 7 bases at J, leaving 5 bases unmatched. This CDR3 has 14 residues. CDR3 sequence (DNA): TGTGCCAGCTCGACTAGCGGGAGGGGGAATACGCAGTATTTT. This translates into CASSTSGRGNTQYF.

The CDR3 loop is CASSPQGQRYEQYF. In DNA form, the CDR3 reads TGTGCCAGCAGCCCGCAGGGACAACGCTACGAGCAGTACTTC. The V gene is TRBV27, the J gene TRBJ2-7; TRBD1 is a possible D gene (6 bases). V was trimmed by 6 bases and J by 3 bases, leaving 15 bases between them. CDR1 and CDR2 from the germline V gene are MNHEY and SMNVEV (reference sequence). CDR3 size: 14 residues.

The sample holds a few counts of this clone. This chain uses TRBV5-1 with TRBJ2-1; possible D gene TRBD1, 6 bases. The germline V gene has CDR1 SGHRS and CDR2 YFSETQ. This CDR3 spans 15 amino acids. V was pared by 2 bases and J by 1 base, with 10 bases between. CDR3 coding DNA: TGCGCCAGCAGCTTTCAGGGGTCTTCCTACAATGAGCAGTTCTTC. This encodes CASSFQGSSYNEQFF.

J is TRBJ1-4 and V is TRBV18; no clear D. CDR1 KGHSH and CDR2 LQKENI come from the germline V gene. V was cut by 0 bases and J by 0 bases, with 8 bases left in between. This CDR3 has 16 residues. This chain's CDR3 is CASSPPSVSTNEKLFF. The DNA for the CDR3 is TGTGCCAGCTCACCACCTTCCGTCTCAACTAATGAAAAACTGTTTTTT.

The chain joins TRBV25-1 to TRBJ1-2, with 8 nucleotides matching TRBD1. This CDR3 contains 12 residues. With V trimmed by 6 bases and J by 3 bases, 0 bases remained unmatched. Germline CDR1 and CDR2: MGHDK and SYGVNS. CDR3 amino acids: CASRDRDYGYTF. As DNA, the CDR3 is TGTGCCAGCAGGGACAGGGACTATGGCTACACCTTC.

J is TRBJ2-3 and V is TRBV3-1 (or the pseudogene TRBV3-2); perhaps TRBD2 as D (6 bases). The V end lost 0 bases, the J end lost 5 bases, and 12 bases lay between the germline ends. This CDR3 comprises 15 residues. The germline CDR1 and CDR2 sequences are LGHDT and YNNKEL (reference sequence). The CDR3 sequence is CASSQDGGNLDTQYF. The CDR3 region has the DNA TGTGCCAGCAGCCAAGACGGCGGGAATCTAGATACGCAGTATTTT.

This chain's CDR3 is CASSYAESSTDTQYF. CDR3 nucleotides: TGTGCCAGCAGTTACGCGGAGTCATCGACAGATACGCAGTATTTT. The V gene is TRBV6-5, the J gene TRBJ2-3; D is unclear. The CDR3 contains 15 residues. CDR1 and CDR2 (germline): MNHEY, SVGAGI. V lost 2 bases to trimming and J lost 3 bases, with 12 bases between them.

The sample holds a few counts of this clone. The chain recombines TRBV29-1 with TRBJ2-7; 7 nucleotides line up with TRBD1. The CDR3 runs to 14 residues. V lost 3 bases, J lost 4 bases, and 9 bases stayed unmatched. The germline V gene has CDR1 SQVTM and CDR2 ANQGSEA. CDR3 sequence: CSVELSGGGYEQYF. CDR3 DNA: TGCAGCGTTGAGTTGTCAGGGGGTGGGTACGAGCAGTACTTC.

The genes are TRBV5-1 and TRBJ2-2; 7 nucleotides match TRBD2. Germline V gene data show CDR1 as SGHRS and CDR2 as YFSETQ. This CDR3 is 17 amino acids long. V dropped 0 bases and J dropped 4; count of bases not matched to a gene: 9. The CDR3 region is CASSLDVVGTTTGELFF. CDR3 coding DNA: TGCGCCAGCAGCTTGGATGTGGTGGGGACTACCACCGGGGAGCTGTTTTTT.

The chain couples TRBV24-1 to TRBJ1-5; 7 bases map to TRBD1. Germline V gives CDR1 KGHDR, CDR2 SFDVKD. This CDR3 comprises 17 residues. Trimming took 1 base from V and 4 from J; bases not matched to a gene: 9. Written as DNA, the CDR3 is TGTGCCACCAGTGATTTCTTTGGGACAGCATTTAATCAGCCCCAGCATTTT. This sequence encodes CATSDFFGTAFNQPQHF.

The chain employs TRBV7-9 and TRBJ1-3; 7 bases are shared with TRBD1. The ends lost 3 bases at V and 0 bases at J; junction bases unmatched: 2. Germline loops: CDR1 SEHNR, CDR2 FQNEAQ (reference sequence). The length of the CDR3 is 15 residues. In nucleotides, the CDR3 is TGTGCCAGCAGCTTGGACAGGAGCTCTGGAAACACCATATATTTT. Its protein is CASSLDRSSGNTIYF.

The chain carries TRBV4-1 and TRBJ1-1; the match to TRBD1 covers 12 bases. The V gene's germline CDR1 is MGHRA and CDR2 YSYEKL. The CDR3 runs to 18 residues. Germline trimming cut 4 bases from V and 4 bases from J; bases unmatched to any gene: 13. DNA for the CDR3: TGCGCCAGCAGCCCACGAACGGGACAGGGGGCGTCGTCCACTGAAGCTTTCTTT. Translated, it gives CASSPRTGQGASSTEAFF.